This T cell receptor beta chain emerged from a study of T cell changes during pregnancy in multiple sclerosis. Method: immunoSEQ multiplex PCR; TCRdb's copy keeps in-frame clones and lacks some. The data contain 55,000 to 70,000 clones, 85% to 95% of them seen just once; the ten biggest clones take up 0.29%. Details on this clone: The same CDR3 arises from other DNA sequences in this sample as well.

V lost 3 bases and J lost 2, with 7 bases in between. Germline V gives CDR1 KGHSH, CDR2 LQKENI. The CDR3 contains 13 residues. The specimen was CD4+ T cells from peripheral blood mononuclear cells, collected after pregnancy. This clonotype originated in a female donor with multiple sclerosis, enrolled in a pregnancy study. This sequence joins TRBV18 and TRBJ1-2; tentatively, D is TRBD1 (6 bases). In DNA, the CDR3 is TGTGCCAGCTCACCCGGACAGAACTATGGCTACACCTTC. As protein: CASSPGQNYGYTF. Full variable domain (outside the CDR3, taken from reference TRBV18 and TRBJ1-2): NAGVMQNPRHLVRRRGQEARLRCSPMKGHSHVYWYRQLPEEGLKFMVYLQKENIIDESGMPKERFSAEFPKEGPSILRIQQVVRGDSAAYFCASSPGQNYGYTFGSGTRLTVV.